This is a list of T cell receptor beta chains from one sample in a study of shared clonotypes between healthy human individuals. The table came from immunoSEQ multiplex PCR; TCRdb's copy has only in-frame clones and leaves some out. The sample contains about 990,000 clones, around 82% of which appear only once. Material for sequencing was memory CD4+ T cells from PBMCs. The receptors originated from a man between 18 and 35 years old in good health. Some clones in this sample may be carry-over from other donors' samples. Each CDR3 is given with its conserved first and last residue. The D gene is left open where the match is weak. Clone size is given for some rows only: seen once, a few or many times, or a class if the clone is expanded.

d_call	j_call	v_call	clone_size	cdr3_nt	cdr3_aa
-	TRBJ2-7	TRBV10-1	-	TGCGCCAGCCACGGGCCGAGTAGGGCCCACGAGCAGTACTTC	CASHGPSRAHEQYF
TRBD2	TRBJ2-6	TRBV15	-	TGTGCCACCAGCCCCCAGGAGGCGGGACTAGGGGGTGCTGGGGCCAACGTCCTGACTTTC	CATSPQEAGLGGAGANVLTF
TRBD2	TRBJ2-1	TRBV28	-	TGTGCCAGCAGTTTTCGTCTAGCGGGGGTGAATGAGCAGTTCTTC	CASSFRLAGVNEQFF
TRBD1	TRBJ2-7	TRBV7-9	-	TGTGCCAGCAGCTTAGTCCAGGGGGCCGCCTACGAGCAGTACTTC	CASSLVQGAAYEQYF
-	TRBJ1-1	TRBV10-3	-	TGTGCCATCAGTGAGTTGCGTCGTATGGAAGCTTTCTTT	CAISELRRMEAFF
-	TRBJ1-4	TRBV4-3	few	TGCGCCAGCAGCCAAGATTTCGGGGGCGAGTATGAAAAACTGTTTTTT	CASSQDFGGEYEKLFF
-	TRBJ2-2	TRBV20-1	-	TGCAGTGCTAGAGTCACCGGGGAGCTGTTTTTT	CSARVTGELFF
-	TRBJ2-7	TRBV5-1	-	TGCGCCAGCAGCTTTATCGCCTCCCACGAGCAGTACTTC	CASSFIASHEQYF
TRBD1	TRBJ2-5	TRBV19	-	TGTGCCACCCGGGACAGGGGACAACAAGAGACCCAGTACTTC	CATRDRGQQETQYF
-	TRBJ2-7	TRBV7-8	-	TGTGCCAGCAGCTTTTCTGTGGCTCGCGGGAAGGATTCCGGCTCCTACGAGCAGTACTTC	CASSFSVARGKDSGSYEQYF
-	TRBJ2-7	TRBV29-1	-	TGCAGCGTTTTCTGGGGGGGCAACGAGCAGTACTTC	CSVFWGGNEQYF
-	TRBJ2-3	TRBV2	-	TGTGCCAGCAGTCCCAACAACCGTCGCACAGATACGCAGTATTTT	CASSPNNRRTDTQYF
-	TRBJ1-5	TRBV6-1	-	TGTGCCAGCACGAGGGGTGATCAGCCCCAGCATTTT	CASTRGDQPQHF
-	TRBJ1-6	TRBV30	-	TGTGCCTGGAGCCCAGGGTCGGGAAATTCACCCCTCCACTTT	CAWSPGSGNSPLHF
-	TRBJ2-5	TRBV18	-	TGTGCCAGCTCACCCTACCGGACATACCAAGAGACCCAGTACTTC	CASSPYRTYQETQYF
-	TRBJ2-7	TRBV6-1	-	TGTGCCAGCAACCTAAGGGGCGAGACCTACGAGCAGTACTTC	CASNLRGETYEQYF
TRBD2	TRBJ2-2	TRBV27	-	TGTGCCAGTCGGGTTGCGGGAGGGGCCACCGGGGAGCTGTTTTTT	CASRVAGGATGELFF
TRBD2	TRBJ2-7	TRBV6-1	-	TGTGCCAGCGGGACTAGCGGGTCTTTCGAGCAGTACTTC	CASGTSGSFEQYF
TRBD2	TRBJ2-7	TRBV27	-	TGTGCCAGCAATCGTTACGCGGGAGGGCCCCACGAGCAGTACTTC	CASNRYAGGPHEQYF
TRBD2	TRBJ2-1	TRBV7-3	-	TGTGCCAGCAGCCCAAGCGGGAGTTTGTACAATGAGCAGTTCTTC	CASSPSGSLYNEQFF
TRBD1	TRBJ1-2	TRBV5-1	few	TGCGCCAGCAGCTTGGGACAGGGGGCTTATGGCTACACCTTC	CASSLGQGAYGYTF
-	TRBJ2-1	TRBV30	-	TGTGCCTGGAGTGAAGGGGGGCTCTACAATGAGCAGTTCTTC	CAWSEGGLYNEQFF
-	TRBJ2-1	TRBV7-3	-	TGTGCCAGCAGCTTCGACAGGAACAATGAGCAGTTCTTC	CASSFDRNNEQFF
-	TRBJ2-6	TRBV18	-	TGTGCCAGCTCACGGGGGACACCGACCACAAACGTCCTGACTTTC	CASSRGTPTTNVLTF
-	TRBJ1-4	TRBV11-3	-	TGTGCCAGCAGCTTAGGAACTGGAAAACTGTTTTTT	CASSLGTGKLFF
-	TRBJ2-7	TRBV9	-	TGTGCCAGCAGCGTAGAGGGGGGTCGAGCCTACGAGCAGTACTTC	CASSVEGGRAYEQYF
TRBD1	TRBJ1-4	TRBV6-1	-	TGTGCCAGCGGAACAGGGGGCGAAGCTAATGAAAAACTGTTTTTT	CASGTGGEANEKLFF
-	TRBJ1-2	TRBV5-5	-	TGTGCCAGCAGCTTTCGATCTAACTATGGCTACACCTTC	CASSFRSNYGYTF
TRBD1	TRBJ2-7	TRBV5-1	-	TGCGCCAGCAGCCCCTTCCCACAGGGGGCCGGGGAGCAGTACTTC	CASSPFPQGAGEQYF
-	TRBJ2-3	TRBV10-1	-	TGCGCCAGCAGTGGAGGGGTAGAGGAGTCTAGCACAGATACGCAGTATTTT	CASSGGVEESSTDTQYF